This entry is about one T cell receptor (beta chain). The antigen remains unidentified. It may be a read error: a sequence one base away is much more abundant. The source material, 20-30 mg of unsorted bulk tissue, was used to co-extract RNA and DNA. Sampling targeted five separate regions of each tumor, which included the tumor centre. cDNA specific to TCR beta was made from roughly 500 ng of total RNA, with a constant-region primer employed for priming. Sequencing libraries for TCR beta derived from three nested multiplex PCR rounds that used slightly modified ARM-PCR. MiXCR, applied by TCRdb to the multiplex PCR reads, yields one record per CDR3 protein. The sample holds around 81,000 distinct CDR3 sequences; 71% are singletons and the top ten take roughly 15%. This sample is part of a study of tumor-infiltrating lymphocytes in primary liver carcinoma. Study outcomes and limitations: The overlap of tumor-adjacent and tumor-blood pairs was smaller than that of tumor region pairs. Compared with blood, tumor repertoires held significantly more in their top 250 clones.

Input material: liver tumor tissue from sampling region 4. As to subset: tumor region T4, right-lateral pole. This TCR derives from a woman aged 55-69 years with primary liver carcinoma and hepatitis B virus infection.

This CDR3 is CASSEGGLTYTQYF. CDR3 sequence (DNA): TGTGCCAGCAGTGAAGGTGGGCTCACATATACGCAGTATTTT. The chain combines TRBV2 with TRBJ2-3; D is ambiguous. Germline CDR1 is SNHLY and CDR2 is FYNNEI. This CDR3 has 14 residues.